This paragraph reports one T cell receptor (beta chain). The sample comes from a study of cytomegalovirus exposure and HLA in healthy donors. PCR was performed using 60 Vbeta and 13 Jbeta primers. This table comes from immunoSEQ multiplex PCR, and its TCRdb copy is limited to in-frame clones, with some not included. The sample lists around 140,000 clones, 80% occurring once. V lost 4 bases and J lost 0; bases outside the gene matches: 9. This CDR3 spans 17 amino acids. CDR1 and CDR2 from the germline V gene are SGHDN and FVKESK. Unrecorded immune exposures were likely, despite nominal health at sampling.

Sequenced material: PBMCs. This clonotype originated in a man in his forties in good health and CMV-seronegative. V is TRBV14 and J is TRBJ1-1; TRBD1 matches at 9 bases. CDR3 nucleotide sequence: TGTGCCAGCAGCCCTTGGACAGGGGTGGGACTGAACACTGAAGCTTTCTTT. Translated: CASSPWTGVGLNTEAFF.